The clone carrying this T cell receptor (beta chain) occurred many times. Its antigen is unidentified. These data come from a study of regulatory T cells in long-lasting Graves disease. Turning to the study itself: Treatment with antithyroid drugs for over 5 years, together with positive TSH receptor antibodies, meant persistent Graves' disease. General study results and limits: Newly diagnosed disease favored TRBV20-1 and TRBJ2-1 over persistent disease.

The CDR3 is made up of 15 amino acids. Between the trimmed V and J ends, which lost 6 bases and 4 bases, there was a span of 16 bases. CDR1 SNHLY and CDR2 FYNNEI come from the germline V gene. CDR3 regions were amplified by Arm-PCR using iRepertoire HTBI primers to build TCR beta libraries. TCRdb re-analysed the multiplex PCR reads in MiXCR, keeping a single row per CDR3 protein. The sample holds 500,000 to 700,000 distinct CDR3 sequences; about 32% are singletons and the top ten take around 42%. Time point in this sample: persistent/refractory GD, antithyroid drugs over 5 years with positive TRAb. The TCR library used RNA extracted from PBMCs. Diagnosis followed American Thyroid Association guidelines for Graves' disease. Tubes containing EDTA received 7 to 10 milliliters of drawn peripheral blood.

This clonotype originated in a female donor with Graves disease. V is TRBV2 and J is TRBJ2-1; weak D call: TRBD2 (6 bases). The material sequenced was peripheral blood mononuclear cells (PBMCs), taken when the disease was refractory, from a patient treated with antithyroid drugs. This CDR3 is CASRELVGGYNEQFF. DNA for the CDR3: TGTGCCAGCAGAGAACTAGTCGGGGGTTACAATGAGCAGTTCTTC.